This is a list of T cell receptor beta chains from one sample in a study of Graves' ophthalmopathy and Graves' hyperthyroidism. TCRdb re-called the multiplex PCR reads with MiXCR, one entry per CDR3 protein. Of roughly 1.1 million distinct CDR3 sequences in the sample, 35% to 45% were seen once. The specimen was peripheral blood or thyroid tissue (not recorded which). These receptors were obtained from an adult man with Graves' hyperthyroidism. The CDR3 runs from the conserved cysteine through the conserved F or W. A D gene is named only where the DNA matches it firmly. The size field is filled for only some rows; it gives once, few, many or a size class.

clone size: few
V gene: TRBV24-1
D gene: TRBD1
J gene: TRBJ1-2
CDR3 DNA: TGTGCCACCAGTGGTACAACCGGGACAGGGTATGGCTACACCTTC
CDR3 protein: CATSGTTGTGYGYTF

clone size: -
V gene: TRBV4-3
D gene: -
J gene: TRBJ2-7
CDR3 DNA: TGCGCCATCAGCCAAGATTATACCGGAGCCTACGAGCAGTACTTC
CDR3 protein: CAISQDYTGAYEQYF

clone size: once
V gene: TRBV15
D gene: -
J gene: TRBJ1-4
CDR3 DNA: TGTGCCACCAGCAGAGAGGGCTACCCTAATGAAAAACTGTTTTTT
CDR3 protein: CATSREGYPNEKLFF

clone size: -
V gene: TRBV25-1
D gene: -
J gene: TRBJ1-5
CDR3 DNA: TGTGCCAGCAGTACGCAGATGCAGCCCCAGCATTTT
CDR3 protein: CASSTQMQPQHF

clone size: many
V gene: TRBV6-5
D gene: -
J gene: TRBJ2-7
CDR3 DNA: TGTGCCAGCAGCCAGTACGGCGGGACCTACGAGCAGTACTTC
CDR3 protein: CASSQYGGTYEQYF

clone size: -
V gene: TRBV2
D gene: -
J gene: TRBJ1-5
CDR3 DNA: TGTGCCAGCTCCCGGCGGGGCGAAAGCAATCAGCCCCAGCATTTT
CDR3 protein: CASSRRGESNQPQHF

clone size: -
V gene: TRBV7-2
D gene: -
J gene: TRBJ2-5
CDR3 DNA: TGTGCCAGCAGCCGCCAGGCGAACCCTGAGACCCAGTACTTC
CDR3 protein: CASSRQANPETQYF

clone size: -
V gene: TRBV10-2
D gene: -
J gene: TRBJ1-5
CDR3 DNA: TGCGCCAGCATTGAACGGACAGAGCATCAGCCCCAGCATTTT
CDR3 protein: CASIERTEHQPQHF

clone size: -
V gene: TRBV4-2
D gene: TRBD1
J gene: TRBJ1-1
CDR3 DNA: TGTGCCAGCAGCCAAGCAGGGGGCTTTGCAACTGAAGCTTTCTTT
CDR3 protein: CASSQAGGFATEAFF

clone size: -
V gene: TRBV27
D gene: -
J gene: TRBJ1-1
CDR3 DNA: TGTGCCAGCAGCACCGGGTGGTACACTGAAGCTTTCTTT
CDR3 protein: CASSTGWYTEAFF

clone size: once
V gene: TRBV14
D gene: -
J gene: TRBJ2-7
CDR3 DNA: TGTGCCAGCAGCCGAGCGATAGGGGGGAGGTCCTACGAGCAGTACTTC
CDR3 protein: CASSRAIGGRSYEQYF

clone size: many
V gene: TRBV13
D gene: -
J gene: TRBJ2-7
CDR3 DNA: TGTGCCAGCAGCATACGCAGGGGACCGAGCTACGAGCAGTACTTC
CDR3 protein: CASSIRRGPSYEQYF

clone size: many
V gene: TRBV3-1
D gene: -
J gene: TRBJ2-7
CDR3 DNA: TGTGCCAGCAGCCAAGATCCCCGGGACGCCTACGAGCAGTACTTC
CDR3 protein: CASSQDPRDAYEQYF

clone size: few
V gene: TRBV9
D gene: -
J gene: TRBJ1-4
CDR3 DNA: TGTGCCAGCAGCGTAAGGCCTACCCCTAGGGTTGGGCTGTTTTTT
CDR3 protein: CASSVRPTPRVGLFF

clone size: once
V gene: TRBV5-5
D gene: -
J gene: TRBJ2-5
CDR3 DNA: TGTGCCAGCAGCATACTTGGACCCAAAGAGACCCAGTACTTC
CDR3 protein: CASSILGPKETQYF

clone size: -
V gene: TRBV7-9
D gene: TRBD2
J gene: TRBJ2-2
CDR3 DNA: TGTGCCAGCAGCCAGAGGACTAGCGCGAACACCGGGGAACTGTTTTTT
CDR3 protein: CASSQRTSANTGELFF

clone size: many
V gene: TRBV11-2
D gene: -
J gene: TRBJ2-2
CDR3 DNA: TGTGCCAGCACCCCCGACAGGACGAACACCGGGGAGCTGTTTTTT
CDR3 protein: CASTPDRTNTGELFF

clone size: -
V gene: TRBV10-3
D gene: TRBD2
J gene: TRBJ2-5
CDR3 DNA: TGTGCCACACGTGAGTCGGGAGGAAGAGAGACCCAGTACTTC
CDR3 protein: CATRESGGRETQYF

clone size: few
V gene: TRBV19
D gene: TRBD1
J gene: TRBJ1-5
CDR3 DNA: TGTGCCAGTAGTTTCCGGGACAGGGGGTATTTCGGCAATCAGCCCCAGCATTTT
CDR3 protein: CASSFRDRGYFGNQPQHF

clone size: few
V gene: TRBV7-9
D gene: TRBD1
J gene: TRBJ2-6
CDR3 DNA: TGTGCCAGCAGCTTAGTTCAGGGGGCAAGCTCTGGGGCCAACGTCCTGACTTTC
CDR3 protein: CASSLVQGASSGANVLTF

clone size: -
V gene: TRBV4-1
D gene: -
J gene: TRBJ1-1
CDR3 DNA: TGCGCCAGCAGCCGACAGGCCCAAACTATGAACACTGAAGCTTTCTTT
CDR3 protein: CASSRQAQTMNTEAFF

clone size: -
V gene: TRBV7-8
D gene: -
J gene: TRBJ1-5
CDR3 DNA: TGTGCCAGCAGCATGACAGGAGCCAATCAGCCCCAGCATTTT
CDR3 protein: CASSMTGANQPQHF

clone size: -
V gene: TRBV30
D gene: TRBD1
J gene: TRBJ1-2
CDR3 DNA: TGTGCCTGGAGTGTAAGGACAGGGGACTTGGGCTACACCTTC
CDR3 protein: CAWSVRTGDLGYTF

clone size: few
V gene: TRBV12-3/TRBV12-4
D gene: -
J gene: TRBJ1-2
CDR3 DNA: TGTGCCAGCAAAAAAGGGGAGGGAGCGCCTGGCTACACCTTC
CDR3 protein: CASKKGEGAPGYTF

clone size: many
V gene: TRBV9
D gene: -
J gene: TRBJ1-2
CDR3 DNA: TGTGCCAGCAGCGTAGCTGGACGCTCCAACTATGGCTACACCTTC
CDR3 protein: CASSVAGRSNYGYTF

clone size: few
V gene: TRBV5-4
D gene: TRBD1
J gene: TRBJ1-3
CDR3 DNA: TGTGCCAGCAGCTCAGGACAGGAAAACTCTGGAAACACCATATATTTT
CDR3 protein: CASSSGQENSGNTIYF

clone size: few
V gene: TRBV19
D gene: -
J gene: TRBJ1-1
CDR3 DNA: TGTGCCAGTAGTATAGCGGACGGCTCTGGGGCAACTGAAGCTTTCTTT
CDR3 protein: CASSIADGSGATEAFF

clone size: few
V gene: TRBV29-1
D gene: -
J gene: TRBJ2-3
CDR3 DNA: TGCAGCTCAACCGGCGTTCAAGATACGCAGTATTTT
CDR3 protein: CSSTGVQDTQYF

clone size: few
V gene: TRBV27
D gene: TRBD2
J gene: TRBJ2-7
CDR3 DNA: TGTGCCAGCACCCTCACCGGGACGGGGGGTTACGAGCAGTACTTC
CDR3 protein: CASTLTGTGGYEQYF

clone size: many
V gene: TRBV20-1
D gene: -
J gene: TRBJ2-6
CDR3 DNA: TGCAGTGCTAGAGCTTCAGGGTCTGGGGCCAACGTCCTGACTTTC
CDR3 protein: CSARASGSGANVLTF

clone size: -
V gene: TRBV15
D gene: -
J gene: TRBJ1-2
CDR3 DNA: TGTGCCACCAGCAGTTTATACAAGGGGACCTATGGCTACACCTTC
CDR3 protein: CATSSLYKGTYGYTF

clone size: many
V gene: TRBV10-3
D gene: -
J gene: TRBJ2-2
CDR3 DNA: TGTGCCATCAGTGACCCCTTGAGACTGGGCAACGGGGAGCTGTTTTTT
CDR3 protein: CAISDPLRLGNGELFF

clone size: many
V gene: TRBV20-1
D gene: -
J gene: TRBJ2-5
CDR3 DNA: TGCAGTGCTGGCCCTCAAGAGACCCAGTACTTC
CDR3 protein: CSAGPQETQYF

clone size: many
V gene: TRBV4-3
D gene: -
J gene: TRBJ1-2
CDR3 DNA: TGCGCCAGCAGCCAAGCCGGACAGAACTATGGCTACACCTTC
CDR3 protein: CASSQAGQNYGYTF

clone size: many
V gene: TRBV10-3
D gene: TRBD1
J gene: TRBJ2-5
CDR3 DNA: TGTGCCATCAGGCCAGGGGGCGCCTCCAGTGGTCCGCGGGAGACCCAGTACTTC
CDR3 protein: CAIRPGGASSGPRETQYF

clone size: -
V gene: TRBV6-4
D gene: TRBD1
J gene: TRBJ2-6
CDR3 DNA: TGTGCCAGCGACAGGGGACAGGATTCCTCTGGGGCCAACGTCCTGACTTTC
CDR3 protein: CASDRGQDSSGANVLTF

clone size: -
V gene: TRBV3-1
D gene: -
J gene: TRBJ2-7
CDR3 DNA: TGTGCCAGCAGCCAAGGGGACAACTACGAGCAGTACTTC
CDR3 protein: CASSQGDNYEQYF